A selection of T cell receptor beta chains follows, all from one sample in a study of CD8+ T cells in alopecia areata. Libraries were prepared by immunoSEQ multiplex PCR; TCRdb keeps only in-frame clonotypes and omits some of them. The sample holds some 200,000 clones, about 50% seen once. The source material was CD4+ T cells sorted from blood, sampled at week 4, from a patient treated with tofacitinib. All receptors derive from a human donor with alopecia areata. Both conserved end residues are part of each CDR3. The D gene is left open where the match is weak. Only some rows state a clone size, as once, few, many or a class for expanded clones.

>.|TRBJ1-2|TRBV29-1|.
TGCAGCGTCCCGGGCAGCTATGGCTACACCTTC
CSVPGSYGYTF
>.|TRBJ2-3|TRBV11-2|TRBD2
TGTGCCAGCAGCTCTAGGGAGGGACTAGCGGGGCCCCGGAATACGCAGTATTTT
CASSSREGLAGPRNTQYF
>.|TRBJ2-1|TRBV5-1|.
TGCGCCAGCAGCTTGCCCTCCGGGACAAGTAGCTCCTACAATGAGCAGTTCTTC
CASSLPSGTSSSYNEQFF
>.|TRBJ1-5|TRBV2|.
TGTGCCACGAATAAGGACAGTATCAGCCCCCAGCATTTT
CATNKDSISPQHF
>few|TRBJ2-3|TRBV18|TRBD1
TGTGCCAGCTCACCTTTAGAAACCGGGACAGAGTTT
CASSPLETGTEF
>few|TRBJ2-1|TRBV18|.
TGTGCCAGCTCACCACAGGGGACAAGTCGTGAGCAGTTCTTC
CASSPQGTSREQFF
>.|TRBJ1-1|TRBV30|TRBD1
TGTGCCTGGGGGAGACAGGGGATGAACACTGAAGCTTTCTTT
CAWGRQGMNTEAFF
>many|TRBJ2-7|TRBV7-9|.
TGTGCCAGCAGCCCCGGGCAGGACATATACTTC
CASSPGQDIYF
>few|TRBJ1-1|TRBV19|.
TGTGCCAGTAGTAATACGGACACTGAAGCTTTCTTT
CASSNTDTEAFF
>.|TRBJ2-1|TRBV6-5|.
TGTGCCAGCAGTTACTCGAGAGTATACAATGAGCAGTTCTTC
CASSYSRVYNEQFF
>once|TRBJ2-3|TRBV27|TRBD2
TGTGCCACTACGGGACTAGCGGGGGGCCTCACAGATACGCAGTATTTT
CATTGLAGGLTDTQYF
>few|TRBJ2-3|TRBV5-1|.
TGCGCCAGCAGCCTGGAGGGTACGCAGTATTTT
CASSLEGTQYF
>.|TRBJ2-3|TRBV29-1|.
TGCAGCGTTGTTGTGCGGGGGCGCACAGATACGCAGTATTTT
CSVVVRGRTDTQYF
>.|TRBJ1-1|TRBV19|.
TGTGCCAGTAGTATAGTTCCGGGGTCCACTGAAGCTTTCTTT
CASSIVPGSTEAFF
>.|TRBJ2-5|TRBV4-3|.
TGCGCCAGCAGCCAAGAGGGAGGACTCAATGGCGAGACCCAGTACTTC
CASSQEGGLNGETQYF
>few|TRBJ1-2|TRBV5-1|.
TGCGCCAGCAGCTTGGCGACTGGGAGCTACACCTTC
CASSLATGSYTF
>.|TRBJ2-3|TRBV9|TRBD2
TGTGCCAGCAGCGTAGCTCGGGCTAGCGGAACGCAGTATTTT
CASSVARASGTQYF
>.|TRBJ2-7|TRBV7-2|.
TGTGCCAGCAGCTTAGGTCAACAGGTCTGGGAGCAGTACTTC
CASSLGQQVWEQYF
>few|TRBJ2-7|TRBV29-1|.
TGCAGCGTTGAAGTACCGGACAGTATCGACGAGCAGTACTTC
CSVEVPDSIDEQYF
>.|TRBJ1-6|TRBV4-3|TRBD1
TGCGCCAGCAGCCAAACCTTGACAGGGGTAGGTTCACCCCTCCACTTT
CASSQTLTGVGSPLHF
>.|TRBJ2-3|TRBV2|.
TGTGCCAGTAGGAGAGCGGAGTCAGATACGCAGTATTTT
CASRRAESDTQYF
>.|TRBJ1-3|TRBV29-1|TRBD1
TGCAGCGTTCGGACAGGGGGAAACACCATATATTTT
CSVRTGGNTIYF
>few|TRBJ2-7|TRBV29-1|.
TGCAGCGTTGGGGTCCTCGGGGGCGAGCAGTACTTC
CSVGVLGGEQYF
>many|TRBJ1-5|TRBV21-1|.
TGTGCCAGCAGCGATGTTGGGGTACGCCAGCCCCAGCATTTT
CASSDVGVRQPQHF
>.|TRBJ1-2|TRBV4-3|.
TGCGCCAGCAGCCAAGATCTCTCCTATGGCTACACCTTC
CASSQDLSYGYTF
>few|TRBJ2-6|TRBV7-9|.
TGTGCCAGCAGTTTAGACTCTGGGGCCAACGTCCTGACTTTC
CASSLDSGANVLTF
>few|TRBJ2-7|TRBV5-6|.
TGTGCCAGCAGATATGGGACAGCGGGAACCTACGAGCAGTACTTC
CASRYGTAGTYEQYF